One and the same sample provided the 7 T cell receptor beta chains below, sequenced in a study of cytomegalovirus exposure and HLA in healthy donors. Use of 60 Vbeta and 13 Jbeta primers characterized the PCR. Produced via immunoSEQ multiplex PCR; TCRdb's table is partial and in-frame only. This sample carries 150,000 to 200,000 clones, over 70% of them seen once, and the ten largest clones take approximately 2.9%. Sequences were obtained from PBMCs. These receptors came from a male donor in good health and CMV-seronegative.

The rearrangement joins TRBV19 to TRBJ2-7; weak D call: TRBD2 (6 bases). CDR3 length equals 17 residues. The germline gives CDR1 LNHDA, CDR2 SQIVND (reference sequence). V lost 2 bases and J 5 bases, leaving 22 bases between the germline ends. The CDR3 reads CASSISLPGDPRDEQYF. CDR3 DNA sequence: TGTGCCAGTAGTATATCTCTTCCGGGGGACCCTCGGGACGAGCAGTACTTC.

V gene TRBV28 combines with J gene TRBJ2-1; the match to TRBD2 covers 11 bases. The germline V gene has CDR1 MDHEN and CDR2 SYDVKM. The CDR3 covers 16 residues. The junction had 7 bases not matched to a gene; V was cut back by 5 bases and J by 4 bases. The DNA of the CDR3 is TGTGCCAGCAGTGACGCGACTAGCGGGACTTACAATGAGCAGTTCTTC. This translates into CASSDATSGTYNEQFF.

A remark on this clone: A junction boundary mismatches the germline segment, possibly from a read error. V and J are TRBV7-9 and TRBJ2-7; the match to TRBD1 covers 9 bases. Germline values: CDR1 SEHNR, CDR2 FQNEAQ (reference sequence). This CDR3 has 18 residues. The CDR3 loop reads CSSSPRNGDREPAYEQYF. For the CDR3, the DNA is TGTTCCAGCAGCCCAAGGAATGGGGACAGGGAACCTGCCTACGAGCAGTACTTC.

The chain employs TRBV6-5 and TRBJ1-5; D call uncertain. V dropped 8 bases and J dropped 4 bases, with 18 bases sitting between them. The germline gives CDR1 MNHEY, CDR2 SVGAGI. CDR3 length: 15 amino acids. CDR3 bases: TGTGCCAGCCGAAAGGAGGGCCGCCTGAATCAGCCCCAGCATTTT. It yields the protein CASRKEGRLNQPQHF.

CDR3: CASSQPLGQPGNEQYF. The CDR3 coding sequence is TGCGCCAGCAGCCAACCACTTGGACAGCCCGGCAACGAGCAGTACTTC. This rearrangement joins TRBV4-1 to TRBJ2-7, with D maybe TRBD1 (6 bases). V lost 2 bases, J lost 5 bases, and 19 bases lay in between. The germline CDR1 and CDR2 sequences are MGHRA and YSYEKL. The CDR3 covers 16 residues.

The gene calls are TRBV19 and TRBJ1-5; a weak D match, TRBD1 (5 bases). Trimming removed 3 bases at V and 6 bases at J, with 9 bases between. The CDR3 length is 13 residues. In germline, CDR1 is LNHDA, CDR2 SQIVND (reference sequence). CDR3 sequence (DNA): TGTGCCAGTAGTATGGCAGGGCTTCAGCCCCAGCATTTT. Amino acids: CASSMAGLQPQHF.

This clone was observed a few times. This chain links TRBV6-6 with TRBJ1-1; D remains unclear. Germline V gene lookup returns CDR1 MNHNY and CDR2 SVGAGI (reference sequence). The CDR3 totals 14 residues. Trimming took 1 base from V and 4 from J, leaving 10 bases between them. The CDR3: CASSYLVQSTEAFF. CDR3 sequence (DNA): TGTGCCAGCAGTTACTTGGTACAGAGCACTGAAGCTTTCTTT.